This TCR beta chain was documented in a study of blood T cell repertoires in COVID-19. Study as a whole: Whether acute or convalescent, the COVID-19 samples came from the United States, Italy and Spain. PBMCs, B-cell-depleted T cells, or T cells were the source of the cDNA or gDNA that made up the material.

The germline V gene encodes CDR1 SGHKS and CDR2 YYEKEE (reference sequence). Trimming took 5 bases from V and 2 from J, leaving 10 bases between them. The CDR3 covers 14 residues. Seattle patient enrollment occurred during active infection, with longitudinal follow-up thereafter. Per the original data handling: Amplification with reference gene primers provided the estimates of nucleated cell counts. Only in-frame clones appear in the TCRdb table, and some are missing; sequencing was by immunoSEQ multiplex PCR. V and J calls and clone size come straight from that table; D and trimming were deduced from the DNA. The data contain some 200,000 clones, approximately 80% of them singletons.

This sequence was found in a woman older than 75 with COVID-19, enrolled during active disease. The genes are TRBV5-5 and TRBJ1-4, with D uncertain. The sample consisted of peripheral blood. CDR3 in DNA: TGTGCCAGCAGTTCAGGCCTTACTAATGAAAAACTGTTTTTT. This translates into CASSSGLTNEKLFF.